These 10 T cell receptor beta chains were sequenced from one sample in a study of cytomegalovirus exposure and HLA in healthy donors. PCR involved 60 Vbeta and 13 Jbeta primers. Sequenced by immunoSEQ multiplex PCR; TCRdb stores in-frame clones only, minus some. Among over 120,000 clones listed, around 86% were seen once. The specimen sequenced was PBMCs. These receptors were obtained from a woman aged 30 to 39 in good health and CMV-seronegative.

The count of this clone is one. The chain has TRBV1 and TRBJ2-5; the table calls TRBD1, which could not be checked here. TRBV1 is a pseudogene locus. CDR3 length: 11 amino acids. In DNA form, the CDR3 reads TGCACCAGCAGCCATCAGGAGACCCAGTACTTC. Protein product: CTSSHQETQYF.

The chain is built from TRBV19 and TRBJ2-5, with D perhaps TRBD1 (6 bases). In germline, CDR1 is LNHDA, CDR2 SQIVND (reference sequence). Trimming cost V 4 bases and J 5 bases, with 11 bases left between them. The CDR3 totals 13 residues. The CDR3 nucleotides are TGTGCCAGTAGTACCAACAGGGCGGAGACCCAGTACTTC. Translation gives CASSTNRAETQYF.

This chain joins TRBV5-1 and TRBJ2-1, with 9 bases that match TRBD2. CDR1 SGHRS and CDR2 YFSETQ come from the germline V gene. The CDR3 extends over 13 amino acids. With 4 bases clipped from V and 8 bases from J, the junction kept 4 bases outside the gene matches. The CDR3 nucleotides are TGCGCCAGCAGCCCCGGACTAGCGCATGAGCAGTTCTTC. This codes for CASSPGLAHEQFF.

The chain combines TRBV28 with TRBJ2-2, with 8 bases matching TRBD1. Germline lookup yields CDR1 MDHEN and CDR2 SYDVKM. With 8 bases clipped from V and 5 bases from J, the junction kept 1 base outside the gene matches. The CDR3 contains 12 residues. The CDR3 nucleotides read TGTGCCAGCGGACAGGGTACCGGGGAGCTGTTTTTT. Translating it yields CASGQGTGELFF.

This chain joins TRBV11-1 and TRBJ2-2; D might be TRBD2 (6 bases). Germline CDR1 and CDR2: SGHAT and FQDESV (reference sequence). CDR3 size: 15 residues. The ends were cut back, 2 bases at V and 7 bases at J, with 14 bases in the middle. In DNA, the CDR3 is TGTGCCAGCAGCTTACAAACAGGAGGGGTCGGGGAGCTGTTTTTT. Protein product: CASSLQTGGVGELFF.

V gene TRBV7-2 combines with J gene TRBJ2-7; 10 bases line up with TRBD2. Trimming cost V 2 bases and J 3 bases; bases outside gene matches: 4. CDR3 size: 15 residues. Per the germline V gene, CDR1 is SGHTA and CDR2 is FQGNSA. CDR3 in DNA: TGTGCCAGCAGCTTAAGGGCTAGCGGGAGCTACGAGCAGTACTTC. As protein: CASSLRASGSYEQYF.

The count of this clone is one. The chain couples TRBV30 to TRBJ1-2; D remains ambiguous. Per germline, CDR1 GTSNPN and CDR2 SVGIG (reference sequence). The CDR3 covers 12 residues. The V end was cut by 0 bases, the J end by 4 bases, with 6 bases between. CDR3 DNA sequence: TGTGCCTGGAGTGTACTCCTCTATGGCTACACCTTC. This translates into CAWSVLLYGYTF. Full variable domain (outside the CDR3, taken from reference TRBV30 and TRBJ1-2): SQTIHQWPATLVQPVGSPLSLECTVEGTSNPNLYWYRQAAGRGLQLLFYSVGIGQISSEVPQNLSASRPQDRQFILSSKKLLLSDSGFYLCAWSVLLYGYTFGSGTRLTVV.

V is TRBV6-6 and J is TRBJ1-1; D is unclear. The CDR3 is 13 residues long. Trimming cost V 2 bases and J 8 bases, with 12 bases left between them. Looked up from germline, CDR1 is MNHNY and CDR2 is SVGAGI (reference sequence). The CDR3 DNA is TGTGCCAGCAGTTACGTTATTCTGACAGAAGCTTTCTTT. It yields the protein CASSYVILTEAFF.

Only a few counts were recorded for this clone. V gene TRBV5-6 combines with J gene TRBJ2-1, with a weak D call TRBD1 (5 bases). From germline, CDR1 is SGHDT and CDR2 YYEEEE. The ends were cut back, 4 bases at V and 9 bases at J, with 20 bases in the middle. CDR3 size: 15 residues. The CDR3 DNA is TGTGCCAGCAGCCCTAATCCAGAAGGGGCCGGTGAGCAGTTCTTC. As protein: CASSPNPEGAGEQFF.

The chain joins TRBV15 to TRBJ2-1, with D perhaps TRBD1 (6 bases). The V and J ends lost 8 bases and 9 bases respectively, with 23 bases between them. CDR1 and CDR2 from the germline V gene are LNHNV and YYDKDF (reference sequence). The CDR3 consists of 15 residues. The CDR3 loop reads CATGVVLGGAGEQFF. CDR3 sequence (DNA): TGTGCCACCGGGGTGGTCCTAGGGGGTGCTGGTGAGCAGTTCTTC. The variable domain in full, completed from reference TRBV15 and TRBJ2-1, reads DAMVIQNPRYQVTQFGKPVTLSCSQTLNHNVMYWYQQKSSQAPKLLFHYYDKDFNNEADTPDNFQSRRPNTSFCFLDIRSPGLGDTAMYLCATGVVLGGAGEQFFGPGTRLTVL.